This T cell receptor (beta chain) was recorded in a study of CD8 T cells in ankylosing spondylitis. General study results and limits: Before this, some motif variants had been reported in reactive arthritis synovial fluid and blood.

TCRdb reanalysed the 5' RACE reads using MiXCR and keeps one entry per CDR3 protein. The table includes 200,000 or so distinct CDR3 sequences, roughly 18% detected once. Concerning this clonotype: Its specificity is not known.

The length of the CDR3 is 14 residues. The J segment lost 3 bases and the V segment lost 5 bases, leaving 6 bases of the junction unmatched. The V gene's germline CDR1 is SGHVS and CDR2 FQNEAQ. Sequencing was carried out using blood, either unsorted or a sorted T cell fraction (not recorded which). The J gene is TRBJ1-2, the V gene TRBV7-8, with 7 bases that match TRBD1. The sequence was obtained from a male donor aged 5 to 29 with ankylosing spondylitis or in good health (not recorded which). CDR3: CASSETGFDYGYTF. The CDR3 DNA reads as TGTGCCAGCAGCGAGACAGGGTTTGACTATGGCTACACCTTC.